This entry features one T cell receptor (beta chain) sequence. What it recognizes is unknown. The CDR3 has 14 residues. CDR1 MNHNS and CDR2 SASEGT come from the germline V gene. The table came from immunoSEQ multiplex PCR; TCRdb's copy has only in-frame clones and leaves some out. This sample yields about 74,000 clones, of which around 84% are seen a single time; approximately 5% belongs to the top ten. The data derive from a study of PD-L1 blockade in urothelial cancer. Turning to the study itself: About 85% of the roughly 30 patients comprised males who had bladder-origin urothelial cancer. Blood underwent analysis 3 weeks (second dose) and 6 weeks after treatment began. Across blood samples, T cells had a median count of 141,255.

Overall study findings and caveats: When measured at 3 weeks, tumor-associated blood clones expanded more in durable-benefit patients.

This TCR came from a man between 65 and 85 years old with urothelial cancer. The J gene is TRBJ2-5, the V gene TRBV6-1; 8 nucleotides align to TRBD2. The J call may be incorrect, as the DNA end agrees better with TRBJ2-7. The material was PBMCs, obtained around atezolizumab (anti-PD-L1) treatment. For the CDR3, the DNA is TGTGCCAGCAGCCTTGGGACTAGCTCCTACGAGCAGTACTTC. This encodes CASSLGTSSYEQYF.